Listed below are T cell receptor beta chains from one sample, sequenced in a study of T cells in Graves' hyperthyroidism and ophthalmopathy. TCRdb processed the multiplex PCR reads anew with MiXCR; each CDR3 protein has one entry. The table has approximately 600,000 distinct CDR3 sequences, 12% to 15% seen once. Sequencing was carried out using blood. These receptors originate from a woman aged 18-30 years with Graves' ophthalmopathy. The CDR3 runs from the conserved cysteine through the conserved F or W. The D gene is left open where the match is weak. The size entry is marked missing in some rows and otherwise reads once, few, many or a size class.

D gene	clone size	V gene	J gene	CDR3 protein	CDR3 DNA
.	few	TRBV15	TRBJ1-5	CATSIRLDQPQHF	TGTGCCACCAGCATCAGACTTGATCAGCCCCAGCATTTT
.	few	TRBV7-9	TRBJ2-2	CASSWDNGELFF	TGTGCCAGCAGTTGGGACAACGGGGAGCTGTTTTTT
.	.	TRBV11-1	TRBJ1-6	CASSHGALGNSPLHF	TGTGCCAGCAGCCACGGGGCCCTCGGGAATTCACCCCTCCACTTT
.	few	TRBV12-3/TRBV12-4	TRBJ1-5	CASSLGQGSAAQHF	TGTGCCAGCAGTTTGGGGCAGGGGTCCGCAGCCCAGCATTTT
.	many	TRBV12-3/TRBV12-4	TRBJ2-7	CASTQSGGNGAYEQYF	TGTGCCAGCACCCAGTCCGGGGGTAATGGCGCCTACGAGCAGTACTTC
.	few	TRBV18	TRBJ2-2	CASSPGNPQGTGELFF	TGTGCCAGCTCACCTGGAAATCCACAGGGAACCGGGGAGCTGTTTTTT
TRBD2	many	TRBV27	TRBJ2-1	CASSLSSPMLAGGRQFF	TGTGCCAGCAGTTTATCGAGCCCTATGCTAGCGGGAGGAAGGCAGTTCTTC
.	.	TRBV25-1	TRBJ2-7	CASSVLDRGGSYEQYF	TGTGCCAGCAGTGTATTGGATCGTGGGGGCAGCTACGAGCAGTACTTC
TRBD2	many	TRBV7-8	TRBJ2-5	CASSPFAASGQETQYF	TGTGCCAGCAGCCCTTTCGCGGCTAGCGGCCAAGAGACCCAGTACTTC
TRBD1	few	TRBV4-1	TRBJ1-6	CASSQEWGGTESSYNSPLHF	TGCGCCAGCAGCCAAGAATGGGGTGGGACAGAAAGCTCCTATAATTCACCCCTCCACTTT
TRBD1	few	TRBV6-5	TRBJ1-5	CASSSLDRVGYPQHF	TGTGCCAGCAGTTCCCTTGACAGGGTGGGTTACCCCCAGCATTTT
TRBD2	few	TRBV20-1	TRBJ2-7	CSARGQTSGYEQYF	TGCAGTGCTAGAGGGCAGACTAGCGGCTACGAGCAGTACTTC
.	once	TRBV9	TRBJ2-2	CASSVEGTGRYTGELFF	TGTGCCAGCAGCGTAGAAGGAACGGGAAGATACACCGGGGAGCTGTTTTTT
TRBD2	.	TRBV4-3	TRBJ2-5	CASSVSLAGRGETQYF	TGCGCCAGCAGCGTGTCACTAGCGGGAAGGGGGGAGACCCAGTACTTC
.	many	TRBV18	TRBJ1-4	CASSPGGGFGGEKLFF	TGTGCCAGCTCACCCGGGGGAGGTTTCGGAGGTGAAAAACTGTTTTTT
TRBD2	many	TRBV20-1	TRBJ2-7	CSARGPYSGIGEQYF	TGCAGTGCTAGGGGGCCCTATAGCGGGATAGGTGAGCAGTACTTC
.	.	TRBV20-1	TRBJ1-2	CSAREVTWEAYGYTF	TGCAGTGCTAGAGAGGTGACATGGGAGGCCTATGGCTACACCTTC
TRBD1	.	TRBV14	TRBJ1-2	CASATPTRGRWDGYTF	TGTGCCAGCGCAACCCCAACCAGGGGGCGCTGGGATGGCTACACCTTC
TRBD1	.	TRBV28	TRBJ1-1	CASTGQGVVTEAFF	TGTGCCAGCACCGGACAGGGGGTGGTTACTGAAGCTTTCTTT
TRBD1	many	TRBV6-1	TRBJ1-1	CASSSRQGAEAFF	TGTGCCAGCAGTTCCAGACAGGGGGCTGAAGCTTTCTTT
TRBD2	many	TRBV11-2	TRBJ2-3	CASTPGGLAGVADTQYF	TGTGCCAGCACCCCTGGGGGACTAGCGGGAGTGGCAGATACGCAGTATTTT
TRBD2	once	TRBV28	TRBJ2-1	CASSLSAHDSGSSYNEQFF	TGTGCCAGCAGTTTATCGGCTCATGATAGCGGGAGCTCCTACAATGAGCAGTTCTTC
.	.	TRBV30	TRBJ1-3	CAWASQGFSRNTIYF	TGTGCCTGGGCTAGCCAGGGTTTTTCTCGAAACACCATATATTTT
.	many	TRBV20-1	TRBJ2-3	CSARDWATGGTDTQYF	TGCAGTGCTAGAGATTGGGCTACGGGGGGCACAGATACGCAGTATTTT
.	many	TRBV6-2/TRBV6-3	TRBJ1-2	CASSYSKYGYTF	TGTGCCAGCAGTTACTCGAAGTATGGCTACACCTTC
TRBD2	many	TRBV18	TRBJ2-1	CASSPGTSGVNEQFF	TGTGCCAGCTCACCCGGGACTAGCGGGGTCAATGAGCAGTTCTTC
.	many	TRBV28	TRBJ1-5	CASSLGLRTDSNQPQHF	TGTGCCAGCAGTTTAGGGTTGAGGACAGACTCCAATCAGCCCCAGCATTTT
.	.	TRBV7-3	TRBJ2-3	CASSANAIAGATDWFDTQYF	TGTGCCAGCAGCGCTAATGCAATAGCAGGGGCGACTGATTGGTTCGATACGCAGTATTTT
.	few	TRBV14	TRBJ2-7	CASSRLPGHELSYEQYF	TGTGCCAGCAGTAGACTTCCGGGACACGAACTCTCCTACGAGCAGTACTTC